These 13 T cell receptor beta chains share one sample of origin, sequenced in a study of T cells in Graves' hyperthyroidism and ophthalmopathy. The TCR beta CDR3 regions underwent amplification using RNA transcripts as the source. A set of HTBI primers served as the primers for a first-round RT-PCR of the TCR CDR3. Using its own MiXCR run on the multiplex PCR reads, TCRdb lists one record per CDR3 protein. The sample lists 550,000 to 800,000 distinct CDR3 sequences; approximately 15% were seen once. The sample consisted of blood. Every receptor here comes from a man aged 50 or older with Graves' hyperthyroidism.

This clonotype appeared many times. The chain has TRBV3-1 and TRBJ2-5, with 8 bases aligning to TRBD1. Germline V gene lookup returns CDR1 LGHDT and CDR2 YNNKEL (reference sequence). The CDR3 contains 16 residues. The trim removed 4 bases at V and 1 base at J, leaving 8 bases unmatched. The CDR3 DNA follows: TGTGCCAGCAGCCCGAGGACAGGGTCGGGCCAAGAGACCCAGTACTTC. It specifies CASSPRTGSGQETQYF.

This rearrangement joins TRBV28 to TRBJ2-1; 8 bases fit TRBD2. Germline CDR1 is MDHEN and CDR2 is SYDVKM. This CDR3 spans 14 amino acids. Losses at the gene ends were 10 bases for V and 8 bases for J; bases not matched to a gene: 13. The chain's CDR3 is CATLLAGIADEQFF. As DNA, the CDR3 is TGTGCCACCCTTTTAGCGGGAATTGCGGATGAGCAGTTCTTC.

The sample holds many counts of this clonotype. CDR3 in DNA: TGTGCCAGCAGCTTAACGGGGGCTAGCGGGAGAGAGGCGACAGATACGCAGTATTTT. It yields the protein CASSLTGASGREATDTQYF. The V gene is TRBV7-3, the J gene TRBJ2-3; TRBD2 matches at 10 bases. The CDR3 loop spans 19 amino acids. The V gene's germline CDR1 is SGHTA and CDR2 FQGTGA. The V and J ends lost 0 bases and 3 bases, in that order; junction bases with no gene match: 12.

CDR3 sequence reads: CASSRHSSGSSYEQYF. The CDR3 nucleotides read TGTGCCAGCAGCCGACACAGTAGCGGGAGCTCCTACGAGCAGTACTTC. The chain combines TRBV7-6 with TRBJ2-7; TRBD2 matches 9 bases. Germline CDR1 is SGHVS and CDR2 is FNYEAQ. This CDR3 region has 16 residues. J was trimmed by 0 bases and V by 5 bases; bases with no gene match: 8. Together with reference TRBV7-6 and TRBJ2-7, the CDR3 gives the full variable domain: GAGVSQSPRYKVTKRGQDVALRCDPISGHVSLYWYRQALGQGPEFLTYFNYEAQQDKSGLPNDRFSAERPEGSISTLTIQRTEQRDSAMYRCASSRHSSGSSYEQYFGPGTRLTVT.

This clonotype was counted at least ten times. The chain links TRBV2 to TRBJ2-7; D is ambiguous. Trimming left V 5 bases short and J 1 base short, with 12 bases between. The CDR3 length is 14 residues. Germline V gene data show CDR1 as SNHLY and CDR2 as FYNNEI. The CDR3 spells CASSTRTGSYEQYF. CDR3 bases: TGTGCCAGCAGTACCCGGACGGGTTCCTACGAGCAGTACTTC.

Of note for this clonotype: A much larger clone lies a single base off, so this may be a read error. The CDR3 DNA reads TGTGCCGGCAGCCCATCCGGGGGAGGCCAGCCCCAGCATTTT. As protein: CAGSPSGGGQPQHF. The rearrangement joins TRBV27 to TRBJ1-5; the D gene is possibly TRBD1 (5 bases). Germline assignment: CDR1 MNHEY and CDR2 SMNVEV (reference sequence). CDR3 length: 14 residues.

This clonotype occurred many times. The chain recombines TRBV2 with TRBJ1-5, with 9 bases lining up with TRBD1. Germline-derived CDR1 and CDR2 are SNHLY and FYNNEI. V dropped 6 bases and J dropped 3; count of bases not matched to a gene: 6. The CDR3 contains 15 residues. This CDR3 reads CASRKDRGPNQPQHF. In DNA form, the CDR3 reads TGTGCCAGCAGAAAGGACAGGGGCCCCAATCAGCCCCAGCATTTT.

The CDR3 loop is CASRKRWDSPLHF. CDR3 nucleotide sequence: TGTGCCAGCAGAAAACGATGGGATTCACCCCTCCACTTT. The chain couples TRBV6-2 or TRBV6-3 to TRBJ1-6; D is ambiguous. V was clipped by 6 bases and J by 8 bases, with 11 bases between them. CDR3 length equals 13 residues. Germline V lookup: CDR1 MNHEY, CDR2 SVGEGT.

This clonotype was seen many times. J is TRBJ1-5 and V is TRBV2, with a weak D call TRBD1 (6 bases). The CDR3 is made up of 15 amino acids. Germline-derived CDR1 and CDR2 are SNHLY and FYNNEI. V was shortened by 5 bases and J by 8 bases, with 19 bases between the two germline ends. In DNA, the CDR3 is TGTGCCAGCAGTACTCAGGGGACCCGAGGGGAGCCCCAGCATTTT. Protein sequence: CASSTQGTRGEPQHF. The full variable domain, completed using reference TRBV2 and TRBJ1-5, is EPEVTQTPSHQVTQMGQEVILRCVPISNHLYFYWYRQILGQKVEFLVSFYNNEISEKSEIFDDQFSVERPDGSNFTLKIRSTKLEDSAMYFCASSTQGTRGEPQHFGDGTRLSIL.

The V gene is TRBV14, the J gene TRBJ2-1; D remains ambiguous. CDR3 length: 19 amino acids. Germline-derived CDR1 and CDR2 are SGHDN and FVKESK. V shed 4 bases and J shed 1 base, with 23 bases lying between them. The CDR3 spells CASSPSPWRSRTSYNEQFF. Written as DNA, the CDR3 is TGTGCCAGCAGCCCAAGCCCGTGGCGTTCGAGGACGTCCTACAATGAGCAGTTCTTC.

The chain joins TRBV5-5 to TRBJ1-5; TRBD1 might be the D (5 bases). V was cut by 2 bases and J by 3 bases, with 15 bases left in between. The CDR3 loop spans 16 amino acids. CDR1 is SGHKS and CDR2 is YYEKEE in the germline V gene (reference sequence). The CDR3 loop is CASSLTSEGNNQPQHF. CDR3 in DNA: TGTGCCAGCAGCTTAACTAGCGAGGGGAACAATCAGCCCCAGCATTTT. Using reference TRBV5-5 and TRBJ1-5 for the parts outside the CDR3, the full variable domain is DAGVTQSPTHLIKTRGQQVTLRCSPISGHKSVSWYQQVLGQGPQFIFQYYEKEERGRGNFPDRFSARQFPNYSSELNVNALLLGDSALYLCASSLTSEGNNQPQHFGDGTRLSIL.

This chain links TRBV3-1 with TRBJ1-4; D unresolved. The V end lost 4 bases, the J end lost 8 bases, and 11 bases lay between the germline ends. This CDR3 region has 13 residues. Germline assignment: CDR1 LGHDT and CDR2 YNNKEL (reference sequence). The CDR3 DNA reads as TGTGCCAGCAGCCCGTCGTCCGGGGAAAAACTGTTTTTT. Residues: CASSPSSGEKLFF. Together with reference TRBV3-1 and TRBJ1-4, the CDR3 gives the full variable domain: DTAVSQTPKYLVTQMGNDKSIKCEQNLGHDTMYWYKQDSKKFLKIMFSYNNKELIINETVPNRFSPKSPDKAHLNLHINSLELGDSAVYFCASSPSSGEKLFFGSGTQLSVL.

This clonotype was counted many times. This chain joins TRBV7-6 and TRBJ2-7; 12 bases match TRBD1. V gave up 5 bases and J gave up 4 bases; unmatched junction bases: 9. This CDR3 is 16 amino acids long. Germline values: CDR1 SGHVS, CDR2 FNYEAQ. The CDR3 is CASSIHGTGGSYEQYF. The CDR3 nucleotides are TGTGCCAGCAGCATACATGGGACAGGGGGCTCTTACGAGCAGTACTTC.